Listed below are T cell receptor beta chains from one sample, sequenced in a study of T cell clones after liver transplantation. Measured with immunoSEQ multiplex PCR; TCRdb has only the in-frame clones, and not every one. Counted here are tens of thousands of clones, 60% to 80% occurring once; the ten biggest clones make up 9.7%. The material sequenced was CD4+ T cells from blood, taken at the 22-month timepoint. The receptor set was obtained from a human patient who received a liver transplant. Some of these T cells may belong to the graft donor. The CDR3 runs from the conserved cysteine through the conserved F or W. A D gene is named only where the DNA matches it firmly. Clone sizes are given selectively: once, few, many, or a class where the clone is expanded.

.	TRBV10-1	TRBJ2-1	TRBD1	CASSEGTGSYNEQFF	TGCGCCAGCAGTGAAGGGACAGGCTCCTACAATGAGCAGTTCTTC
medium-sized	TRBV28	TRBJ1-3	TRBD1	CASSTQGVGSGNTIYF	TGTGCCAGCAGCACACAGGGGGTCGGCTCTGGAAACACCATATATTTT
.	TRBV7-3	TRBJ2-3	TRBD1	CASSSAGTGVTDTQYF	TGTGCCAGCAGCTCTGCCGGGACAGGGGTTACAGATACGCAGTATTTT
.	TRBV29-1	TRBJ1-4	.	CSVEGGGATNEKLFF	TGCAGCGTTGAGGGGGGGGGCGCAACTAATGAAAAACTGTTTTTT
.	TRBV6-6	TRBJ2-7	.	CASSYERGGYEQYF	TGTGCCAGCAGTTACGAAAGGGGCGGGTACGAGCAGTACTTC
.	TRBV5-1	TRBJ1-3	.	CASSFSLPGNTIYF	TGCGCCAGCAGCTTTTCGCTTCCTGGAAACACCATATATTTT
.	TRBV28	TRBJ1-4	.	CASTTPSRGEEKLFF	TGTGCCAGCACCACCCCGAGCAGGGGAGAGGAAAAACTGTTTTTT
.	TRBV12-5	TRBJ1-3	.	CASGLGGGNTIYF	TGTGCTAGTGGTTTGGGGGGCGGAAACACCATATATTTT
.	TRBV9	TRBJ1-4	.	CASSAGSGTPNEKLFF	TGTGCCAGCAGCGCGGGCTCCGGGACACCAAATGAAAAACTGTTTTTT
few	TRBV5-1	TRBJ1-2	TRBD1	CASSLGTGPSLGGYTF	TGCGCCAGCAGCTTGGGGACAGGGCCTTCCCTGGGAGGCTACACCTTC
.	TRBV7-9	TRBJ2-3	.	CASSLSSTDTQYF	TGTGCCAGCAGCCTCAGTAGCACAGATACGCAGTATTTT
.	TRBV7-6	TRBJ2-1	.	CASSRSEGSYNEQFF	TGTGCCAGCAGCCGCTCTGAGGGATCTTACAATGAGCAGTTCTTC
.	TRBV2	TRBJ2-2	.	CASSVTANTGELFF	TGTGCCAGCAGTGTCACGGCGAACACCGGGGAGCTGTTTTTT
.	TRBV7-9	TRBJ2-7	TRBD2	CASSQTSGLYYEQYF	TGTGCCAGCAGCCAGACTAGCGGGTTATACTACGAGCAGTACTTC
.	TRBV28	TRBJ1-5	.	CASTRGVQPQHF	TGTGCCAGCACGAGGGGGGTTCAGCCCCAGCATTTT
.	TRBV7-3	TRBJ2-3	.	CASKPGQSTGAQYF	TGTGCCAGCAAGCCGGGACAATCAACGGGGGCGCAGTATTTT
.	TRBV28	TRBJ1-3	.	CASRTQISGNTIYF	TGTGCCAGCAGAACACAGATCTCTGGAAACACCATATATTTT
.	TRBV2	TRBJ2-5	.	CASTSHRAGETQYF	TGTGCCAGCACCTCACACAGGGCTGGGGAGACCCAGTACTTC
.	TRBV6-5	TRBJ2-2	TRBD1	CASVGTGDTGELFF	TGTGCCAGCGTCGGGACAGGGGACACCGGGGAGCTGTTTTTT
once	TRBV14	TRBJ2-7	.	CASSQGATVTFYEQYF	TGTGCCAGCAGCCAAGGGGCGACAGTTACATTCTACGAGCAGTACTTC
.	TRBV6-4	TRBJ2-4	TRBD2	CASSDSGQGRELAKNIQYF	TGTGCCAGCAGTGACTCAGGACAAGGGAGGGAGTTAGCCAAAAACATTCAGTACTTC
.	TRBV9	TRBJ1-1	.	CASSPQTGNTEAFF	TGTGCCAGCAGCCCCCAGACCGGGAACACTGAAGCTTTCTTT
.	TRBV5-6	TRBJ1-6	.	CASSDWTEGYSPLHF	TGTGCCAGCAGCGATTGGACCGAGGGATACTCACCCCTCCACTTT
.	TRBV7-3	TRBJ1-6	.	CASSAEGSRSPLHF	TGTGCCAGCAGCGCAGAGGGGTCTCGTTCACCCCTCCACTTT
medium-sized	TRBV2	TRBJ2-7	.	CASKQQSYYEQYF	TGTGCCAGCAAACAACAAAGCTACTACGAGCAGTACTTC
.	TRBV4-1	TRBJ1-2	.	CASSQVRGTEGYTF	TGCGCCAGCAGCCAAGTCAGGGGTACGGAGGGCTACACCTTC
.	TRBV30	TRBJ2-5	TRBD1	CAWSGDRGRVETQYF	TGTGCCTGGAGTGGCGACAGGGGAAGGGTGGAGACCCAGTACTTC
.	TRBV30	TRBJ1-2	.	CAWSRGNNYGYTF	TGTGCCTGGAGTAGGGGGAACAACTATGGCTACACCTTC
.	TRBV7-2	TRBJ2-6	.	CASSLVAVSGANVLTF	TGTGCCAGCAGCTTAGTTGCGGTCTCTGGGGCCAACGTCCTGACTTTC
.	TRBV7-8	TRBJ1-2	.	CASSLGDRGYTF	TGTGCCAGCAGCTTAGGGGATCGGGGCTACACCTTC
.	TRBV6-6	TRBJ1-3	.	CASRLRDIHGNTIYF	TGTGCCAGCAGACTCAGGGACATACATGGAAACACCATATATTTT
.	TRBV30	TRBJ2-5	TRBD2	CAWRGTSGGIQETQYF	TGTGCCTGGAGGGGGACTAGCGGGGGGATACAAGAGACCCAGTACTTC
.	TRBV5-1	TRBJ2-3	TRBD2	CASSSVPAGGLRDTDTQYF	TGCGCCAGCAGCTCCGTCCCAGCGGGGGGGTTGAGGGACACAGATACGCAGTATTTT
.	TRBV10-3	TRBJ1-5	.	CAISEEAGHGNQPQHF	TGTGCCATCAGTGAGGAAGCTGGGCATGGCAATCAGCCCCAGCATTTT
.	TRBV18	TRBJ1-1	TRBD1	CASSPTQGQMNTEAFF	TGTGCCAGCTCACCCACCCAGGGACAGATGAACACTGAAGCTTTCTTT
.	TRBV5-1	TRBJ2-3	.	CASSLESARTDTQYF	TGCGCCAGCAGCTTGGAGTCCGCCCGGACAGATACGCAGTATTTT
.	TRBV7-2	TRBJ1-1	.	CASSLSGLMNTEAFF	TGTGCCAGCAGCTTAAGCGGACTCATGAACACTGAAGCTTTCTTT
.	TRBV5-1	TRBJ2-1	TRBD1	CASSLGWAGGLNEQFF	TGCGCCAGCAGCTTAGGCTGGGCAGGGGGATTAAATGAGCAGTTCTTC
medium-sized	TRBV7-2	TRBJ1-2	.	CASSLAGEGYTF	TGTGCCAGCAGCCTAGCAGGGGAGGGCTACACCTTC
.	TRBV5-1	TRBJ2-7	.	CASSLTGNYEQYF	TGCGCCAGCAGCTTGACAGGGAACTACGAGCAGTACTTC